This TCR beta chain was identified during a study of response to subunit inactivated influenza vaccine. This clonotype was picked up many times. This CDR3 has 13 amino acids. Looked up from germline, CDR1 is MDHEN and CDR2 is SYDVKM. The V end lost 2 bases, the J end lost 3 bases, and 8 bases lay between the germline ends. TCRdb processed the RT-PCR reads anew with MiXCR; each CDR3 protein has one entry. The sample consists of just under 250,000 distinct CDR3 sequences, 10% to 15% of them appearing once. This clonotype originated in a middle-aged man who received an inactivated influenza vaccine. The chain is built from TRBV28 and TRBJ2-7, with a weak D call TRBD2 (5 bases). The starting material was non-naive T cells sorted from PBMCs, obtained 14 days before vaccination. This chain's CDR3 is CASSLRGLYEQYF. CDR3 nucleotide sequence: TGTGCCAGCAGTTTAAGAGGGCTCTACGAGCAGTACTTC.